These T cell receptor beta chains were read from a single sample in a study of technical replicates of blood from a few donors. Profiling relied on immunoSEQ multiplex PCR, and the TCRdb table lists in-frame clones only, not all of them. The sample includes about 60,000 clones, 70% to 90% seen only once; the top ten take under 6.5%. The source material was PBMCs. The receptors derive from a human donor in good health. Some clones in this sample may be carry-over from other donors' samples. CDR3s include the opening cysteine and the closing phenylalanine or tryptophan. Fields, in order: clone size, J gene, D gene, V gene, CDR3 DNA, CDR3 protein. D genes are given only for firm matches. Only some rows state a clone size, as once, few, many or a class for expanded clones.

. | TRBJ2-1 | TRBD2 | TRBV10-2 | TGCGCCAGCAGTGAGTCAGCGGGAGAGGGCAATGAGCAGTTCTTC | CASSESAGEGNEQFF
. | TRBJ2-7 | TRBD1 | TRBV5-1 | TGCGCCAGCAGCTATGAGTCGACAGGGAACTACGAGCAGTACTTC | CASSYESTGNYEQYF
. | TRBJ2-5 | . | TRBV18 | TGTGCCAGCTCACCAACTATCCAAGAGACCCAGTACTTC | CASSPTIQETQYF
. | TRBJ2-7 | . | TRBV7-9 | TGTGCCAGCAGCGACTACTACGAGCAGTACTTC | CASSDYYEQYF
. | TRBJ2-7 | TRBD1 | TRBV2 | TGTGCCAGCAGTGAACAGGGACAGGACTACGAGCAGTACTTC | CASSEQGQDYEQYF
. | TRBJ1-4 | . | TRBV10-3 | TGTGCCATCCAAAGGGGAACTAATGAAAAACTGTTTTTT | CAIQRGTNEKLFF
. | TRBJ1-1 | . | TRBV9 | TGTGCCAGCAGCCCACGAGGCAGGGATGAAGCTTTCTTT | CASSPRGRDEAFF
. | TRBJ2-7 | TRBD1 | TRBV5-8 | TGTGCCAGCAGCACCCGTGGGACAGGGAGGCAGTACTTC | CASSTRGTGRQYF
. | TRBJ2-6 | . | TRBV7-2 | TGTGCCAGCAGCTTTTCGTCTCCGTTCTCTGGGGCCAACGTCCTGACTTTC | CASSFSSPFSGANVLTF
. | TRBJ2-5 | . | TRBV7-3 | TGTGCCAGCTCGAAGGGTAGCGTTGGAGAGACCCAGTACTTC | CASSKGSVGETQYF
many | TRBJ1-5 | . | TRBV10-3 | TGTGCCATCAGTACGGGGGGCATAGGCAATCAGCCCCAGCATTTT | CAISTGGIGNQPQHF
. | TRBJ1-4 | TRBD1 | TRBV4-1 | TGCGCCAGCAGCCTCAGACAGGGAGGCGAAAAACTGTTTTTT | CASSLRQGGEKLFF
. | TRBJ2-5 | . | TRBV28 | TGTGCCAGCAGCCGTCTGGAGACCCAGTACTTC | CASSRLETQYF
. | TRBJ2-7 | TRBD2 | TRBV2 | TGTGCCAGCAGTCGGGGGGATACCTACGAGCAGTACTTC | CASSRGDTYEQYF
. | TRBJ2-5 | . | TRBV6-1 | TGTGCCAGCCGCGGGACTTCCATGACCCAGTACTTC | CASRGTSMTQYF
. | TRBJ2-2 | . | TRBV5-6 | TGTGCCAGCAGCTCGTTCAGCGGGGAGCTGTTTTTT | CASSSFSGELFF
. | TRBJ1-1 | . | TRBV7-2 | TGTGCCAGCAGCTCCAGGGCGCGCGCTGAAGCTTTCTTT | CASSSRARAEAFF
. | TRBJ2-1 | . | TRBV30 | TGTGCCTGGGGCGGCTACAATGAGCAGTTCTTC | CAWGGYNEQFF
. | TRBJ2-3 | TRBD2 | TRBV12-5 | TGTGCTAGTGGTACAGGGGCCCTAGCGGGAGCAGATACGCAGTATTTT | CASGTGALAGADTQYF
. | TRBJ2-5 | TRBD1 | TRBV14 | TGTGCCAGCAGCCAAGGACAGGGTATATGGGAGACCCAGTACTTC | CASSQGQGIWETQYF
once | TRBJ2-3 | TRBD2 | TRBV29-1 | TGCAGCGTTTCAGCGGGGGGTATAGATACGCAGTATTTT | CSVSAGGIDTQYF
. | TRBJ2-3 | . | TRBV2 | TGTGCCAGCAGTACAAACGGACTGGGGGGAGATACGCAGTATTTT | CASSTNGLGGDTQYF
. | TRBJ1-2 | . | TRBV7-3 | TGTGCCAGCAGCCCTTCCTCTAACTATGGCTACACCTTC | CASSPSSNYGYTF
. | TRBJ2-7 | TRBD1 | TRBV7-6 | TGTGCCAGCAGCCCGGGACAGATCGGGGAGCAGTACTTC | CASSPGQIGEQYF
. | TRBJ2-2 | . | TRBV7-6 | TGTGCCAGCAGCTTAGATCCCGTCGGGCTGTTTTTT | CASSLDPVGLFF
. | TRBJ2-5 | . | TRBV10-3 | TGTGCCATCAGTGAGTGGAGCAGTGAGACCCAGTACTTC | CAISEWSSETQYF
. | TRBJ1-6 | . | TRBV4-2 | TGTGCCAGCAGCCAGTATACCGGGGAGGATTCACCCCTCCACTTT | CASSQYTGEDSPLHF
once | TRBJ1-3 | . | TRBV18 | TGTGCCAGCTCACCGACAGATACTGGAAACACCATATATTTT | CASSPTDTGNTIYF
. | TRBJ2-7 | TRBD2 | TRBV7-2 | TGTGCCAGCAGCTCGGGACTAGCGGGGTACGAGCAGTACTTC | CASSSGLAGYEQYF
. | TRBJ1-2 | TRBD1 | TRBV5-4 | TGTGCCAGCAGCCCGGGACAGCTTGGGGGCTACACCTTC | CASSPGQLGGYTF
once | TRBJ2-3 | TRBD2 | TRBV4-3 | TGCGCCAGCAGCCAAGATAGGGCTAGCGGGAGTGATACGCAGTATTTT | CASSQDRASGSDTQYF
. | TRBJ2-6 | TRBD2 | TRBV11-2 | TGTGCCAGCAGCTTAGGCGGGGGTCTCTGGGCCAACGTCCTGACTTTC | CASSLGGGLWANVLTF
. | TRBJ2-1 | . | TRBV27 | TGTGCCAGCAGTTGGGGCTGGGGTATTGTTCATGAGCAGTTCTTC | CASSWGWGIVHEQFF
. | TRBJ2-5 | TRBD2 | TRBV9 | TGTGCCAGCAGTGCTAGCGGGGGGCAAGAGACCCAGTACTTC | CASSASGGQETQYF
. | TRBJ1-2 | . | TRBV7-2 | TGTGCCAGCAGCCCATCTTTCGCAGAATCGAATGGCTACACCTTC | CASSPSFAESNGYTF
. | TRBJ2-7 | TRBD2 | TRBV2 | TGTGCCAGCAGAACCCCCACACTAGCGTTCGAGCAGTACTTC | CASRTPTLAFEQYF
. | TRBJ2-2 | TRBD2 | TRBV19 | TGTGCCAGTAGTTTAAGCGGGGAGAACACCGGGGAGCTGTTTTTT | CASSLSGENTGELFF
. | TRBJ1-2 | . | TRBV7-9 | TGTGCCAGCAGCTTGCGGACAGCGGGGGGCTACACCTTC | CASSLRTAGGYTF
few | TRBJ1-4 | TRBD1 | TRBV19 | TGTGCCAGCACACAGGGGGCAACTAATGAAAAACTGTTTTTT | CASTQGATNEKLFF
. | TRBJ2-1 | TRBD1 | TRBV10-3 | TGTGCCATCAGTGGACAGGGGATGAAGTTCTTC | CAISGQGMKFF
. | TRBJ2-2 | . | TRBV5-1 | TGCGCCAGCAACCCGGGTCTTAAAGGGGAGCTGTTTTTT | CASNPGLKGELFF
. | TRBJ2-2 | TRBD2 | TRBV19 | TGTGCCAGTACCGTCCTAGCGGCCGCGAACACCGGGGAGCTGTTTTTT | CASTVLAAANTGELFF